The rows below give T cell receptor beta chains drawn from one sample of a study of T-cell memory formation after mild COVID-19. TCRdb recomputed calls from the 5' RACE reads with MiXCR, one row per CDR3 protein. The sample lists a few hundred thousand distinct CDR3 sequences, roughly 23% occurring once. Sequenced: PBMCs or a T cell subset sorted from them (not recorded which). The receptor set was obtained from an adult woman who had mild COVID-19 (a few samples of this study predate the infection). Cell type and time point are not known. Each CDR3 is given without its conserved first and last residue. Each record gives: V gene, J gene, CDR3 protein.

>TRBV12-3/TRBV12-4|TRBJ1-5
ASSLDLRQAQH
>TRBV12-3/TRBV12-4|TRBJ1-1
ASSLRSADLEAF
>TRBV5-6|TRBJ1-2
ASRQQGFDGYT
>TRBV15|TRBJ2-4
ATSRDLGDRELQY
>TRBV30|TRBJ2-1
AWSIDHWGEQF
>TRBV25-1|TRBJ1-5
ASSEVGGQPQH
>TRBV15|TRBJ2-7
ATSRVPGLAGYEQY
>TRBV7-9|TRBJ2-1
ASSPTEREGPF
>TRBV4-1|TRBJ1-2
ASSQDLGHGYT
>TRBV6-6|TRBJ2-3
ASSRQRTTSTDTQY
>TRBV4-2|TRBJ1-2
ASSPRERPHGYT
>TRBV6-5|TRBJ2-7
ASSYSKQGFSYEQY
>TRBV20-1|TRBJ2-1
SARAVTDYNEQF
>TRBV14|TRBJ2-7
ASSQLVGYGSYEQY
>TRBV12-3/TRBV12-4|TRBJ1-2
ASSLTPPDRVRGGYT
>TRBV6-5|TRBJ1-2
ASSYSIAPNYGYT
>TRBV12-3/TRBV12-4|TRBJ2-4
ASSSGATIQY
>TRBV5-1|TRBJ2-7
ASSLASAGTSYEQY
>TRBV5-1|TRBJ2-5
ASSLRTGATETQY
>TRBV24-1|TRBJ1-2
ATSDPGLTNYGYT
>TRBV3-1|TRBJ1-6
ASSQGSWVGSPLH
>TRBV29-1|TRBJ1-2
SVVRGPGNYGYT
>TRBV6-2/TRBV6-3|TRBJ2-1
ASSSGPSQRGEQF
>TRBV4-2|TRBJ2-1
ASSQDQGNRVQF
>TRBV7-9|TRBJ2-5
ASSWVWGDSYSQETQY
>TRBV5-5|TRBJ2-1
ASSLEGIQDEQF
>TRBV2|TRBJ2-1
ASSDRLAYNEQF
>TRBV7-2|TRBJ2-5
ASSLRLAVPPETQY
>TRBV29-1|TRBJ2-7
SVTLGSYEQY
>TRBV9|TRBJ2-7
ASSVSGGALRYEQY
>TRBV20-1|TRBJ2-3
SASSGLAGGPVDTQY
>TRBV12-3/TRBV12-4|TRBJ2-6
ASNGGGPGANVLT
>TRBV20-1|TRBJ2-7
SASDLIGTSGRRDYEQY
>TRBV24-1|TRBJ2-7
ATSGVGTGYEQY
>TRBV7-6|TRBJ2-1
ASSPRDNDEQF
>TRBV7-2|TRBJ2-3
ASSDYTDTQY
>TRBV12-3/TRBV12-4|TRBJ1-2
ASSLGEPFCYT
>TRBV9|TRBJ1-1
ASSADWGMNLEAF
>TRBV11-3|TRBJ2-7
ASSKRDRGNYEQY
>TRBV7-6|TRBJ2-3
ASSPNDGLAGTADTQY
>TRBV29-1|TRBJ1-2
SVPRDRGVGGYT
>TRBV12-3/TRBV12-4|TRBJ1-2
ASRSSLNYGYT
>TRBV11-2|TRBJ2-3
ASSLEGGLAGEADTQY
>TRBV19|TRBJ2-2
ASSITGSNTGELF
>TRBV7-9|TRBJ2-2
ASWYPNRDRANRANTGELF
>TRBV18|TRBJ2-7
ASSPGQYEQY
>TRBV7-2|TRBJ2-7
ASSSKGQSGYEQY
>TRBV5-4|TRBJ2-1
ASSLALAGGMGEQF